What follows is one TCR beta chain and its context. This sample was taken from a study of blood T cell repertoires in COVID-19. Whole-study context: T cells, B-cell-depleted T cells, or PBMCs provided the cDNA or gDNA that served as material.

The CDR3 loop spans 13 amino acids. Germline CDR1 and CDR2: SGHKS and YYEKEE (reference sequence). V shed 2 bases and J shed 4 bases, with 6 bases lying between them. Methods used by the authors: Amplifying reference gene primers gave estimates of nucleated cell counts. Produced via immunoSEQ multiplex PCR; TCRdb's table is partial and in-frame only. The D gene and trimming were derived from the DNA, and the V and J assignments and clone size from that table. The table lists some 130,000 clones, about 70% of them singletons, with around 12% in the top ten. The receptor comes from a man aged 80 or over with acute or convalescent COVID-19. Sequencing was done on a sample of peripheral blood. The chain carries TRBV5-5 and TRBJ2-2; possible D gene TRBD2, 5 bases. The CDR3 protein is CASSFEGTGELFF. CDR3 bases: TGTGCCAGCAGCTTCGAGGGCACCGGGGAGCTGTTTTTT.